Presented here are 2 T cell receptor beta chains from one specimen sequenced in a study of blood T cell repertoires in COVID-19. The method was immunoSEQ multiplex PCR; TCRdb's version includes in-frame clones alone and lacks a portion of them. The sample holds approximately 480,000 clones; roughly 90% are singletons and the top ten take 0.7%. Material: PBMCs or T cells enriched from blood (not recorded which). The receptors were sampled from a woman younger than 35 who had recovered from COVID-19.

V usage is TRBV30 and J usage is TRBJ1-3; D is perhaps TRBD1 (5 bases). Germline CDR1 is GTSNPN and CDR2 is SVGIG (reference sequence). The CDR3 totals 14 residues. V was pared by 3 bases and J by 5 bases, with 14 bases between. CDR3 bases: TGTGCCTGGAGCGCCTCGGGGGATAGAAACACCATATATTTT. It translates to CAWSASGDRNTIYF. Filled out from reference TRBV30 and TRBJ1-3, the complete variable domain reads SQTIHQWPATLVQPVGSPLSLECTVEGTSNPNLYWYRQAAGRGLQLLFYSVGIGQISSEVPQNLSASRPQDRQFILSSKKLLLSDSGFYLCAWSASGDRNTIYFGEGSWLTVV.

The CDR3 region has the DNA TGCGCCAGCAGCCAAGGGGGGGTATATGAAGCTTTCTTT. The encoded protein is CASSQGGVYEAFF. The chain combines TRBV4-1 with TRBJ1-1, with a weak D call TRBD1 (5 bases). The V and J ends lost 1 base and 7 bases respectively, with 10 bases between them. The CDR3 length is 13 residues. CDR1 is MGHRA, CDR2 YSYEKL, per germline.